Following are 21 T cell receptor beta chains from one sample sequenced in a study of identical twins. TCRdb passed the 5' RACE reads through MiXCR, listing each CDR3 protein once. The sample has under 900,000 distinct CDR3 sequences, roughly an eighth seen once. This same sample was also part of a study on yellow fever vaccine responses in identical twins.

The sequenced sample consisted of PBMCs. Every receptor here comes from a woman younger than 35 in good health.

This clonotype was detected a few times. The chain links TRBV28 to TRBJ2-3; D gene uncertain. The V gene lost 6 bases and the J gene lost 2 bases, with 9 bases spanning the gap. CDR3 length: 13 amino acids. CDR1 MDHEN and CDR2 SYDVKM come from the germline V gene. The CDR3 nucleotides read TGTGCCAGCAGCCCTCCTACCACAGATACGCAGTATTTT. It codes for CASSPPTTDTQYF.

The chain uses TRBV10-3 and TRBJ1-3; D remains ambiguous. With 2 bases removed from V and 4 bases from J, the gap between germline ends came to 21 bases. Germline CDR1 and CDR2: ENHRY and SYGVKD. The CDR3 is 18 residues long. The DNA for the CDR3 is TGTGCCATCAGTGAGCCGCAAGGCGGATTCCTGGGCGGAAACACCATATATTTT. It encodes CAISEPQGGFLGGNTIYF.

This chain joins TRBV10-3 and TRBJ2-1; 13 bases are a match to TRBD2. The CDR3 is 17 residues long. CDR1 is ENHRY and CDR2 is SYGVKD in the germline V gene. Trimming at V came to 1 base and at J to 3 bases, leaving 3 bases not matched to a gene. The CDR3 coding sequence is TGTGCCATCAGTGAGTGGGGACTAGCGGGAAACTACAATGAGCAGTTCTTC. Its translation: CAISEWGLAGNYNEQFF.

This chain uses TRBV14 with TRBJ2-2; D unclear. Germline V gene data show CDR1 as SGHDN and CDR2 as FVKESK. The CDR3 length is 15 residues. Deletions cut 2 bases from V and 4 bases from J, with 11 bases between. This CDR3 is CASSQWGYGTGELFF. The CDR3 DNA reads as TGTGCCAGCAGCCAATGGGGTTACGGCACCGGGGAGCTGTTTTTT.

This clonotype was detected ten times or more. This chain links TRBV25-1 with TRBJ2-3, with TRBD1 matching 7 bases. CDR3 length equals 15 residues. V was clipped by 2 bases and J by 4 bases; unmatched bases: 6. CDR1 and CDR2 from the germline V gene are MGHDK and SYGVNS. The CDR3 region has the DNA TGTGCCAGCAGTGAAATGGACAGGCGCGCAGATACGCAGTATTTT. This encodes CASSEMDRRADTQYF.

CDR3 region: CSASPGTNYGYTF. The CDR3 DNA is TGCAGTGCTAGCCCGGGGACTAACTATGGCTACACCTTC. J is TRBJ1-2 and V is TRBV20-1; D gene ambiguous. CDR1 is DFQATT, CDR2 SNEGSKA, per germline (reference sequence). Trimming cost V 3 bases and J 0 bases, with 8 bases left between them. The length of the CDR3 is 13 residues.

The table lists this clonotype with a few counts. The rearrangement links TRBV29-1 to TRBJ2-1, with 9 bases aligning to TRBD2. Germline trimming cut 6 bases from V and 8 bases from J; bases unmatched to any gene: 11. Germline loops: CDR1 SQVTM, CDR2 ANQGSEA. The CDR3 runs 14 residues. The CDR3, as DNA: TGCAGCGTCCCCTTTGCGGGGGGGCGATATGAGCAGTTCTTC. It codes for CSVPFAGGRYEQFF.

Only a few counts were recorded for this clonotype. The V gene is TRBV6-1, the J gene TRBJ1-1; 7 positions match TRBD1. The CDR3 loop spans 13 amino acids. CDR1 is MNHNS and CDR2 is SASEGT in the germline V gene. The V segment lost 5 bases and the J segment 4 bases; nucleotides outside the gene matches: 4. The CDR3 region has the DNA TGTGCCAGCAGTACCGGGACAGCCACTGAAGCTTTCTTT. It specifies CASSTGTATEAFF.

This clonotype was found a few times. The chain uses TRBV28 and TRBJ2-4, with D maybe TRBD1 (6 bases). V gave up 2 bases and J gave up 0 bases, with 14 bases separating them. This CDR3 is built from 17 residues. Germline V gene data show CDR1 as MDHEN and CDR2 as SYDVKM. The chain's CDR3 is CASSLHTGKLAKNIQYF. Written as DNA, the CDR3 is TGTGCCAGCAGTTTACACACAGGGAAACTAGCCAAAAACATTCAGTACTTC. Drawing the rest from reference TRBV28 and TRBJ2-4, the complete variable domain is DVKVTQSSRYLVKRTGEKVFLECVQDMDHENMFWYRQDPGLGLRLIYFSYDVKMKEKGDIPEGYSVSREKKERFSLILESASTNQTSMYLCASSLHTGKLAKNIQYFGAGTRLSVL.

This clonotype was counted only a few times. The rearrangement uses TRBV5-5 and TRBJ2-1; D is unresolved. Germline V gives CDR1 SGHKS, CDR2 YYEKEE (reference sequence). The CDR3 runs 15 residues. V shed 3 bases and J shed 5 bases, with 15 bases lying between them. The CDR3 is CASSWGQRADNEQFF. DNA of the CDR3: TGTGCCAGCAGCTGGGGTCAGAGAGCAGACAATGAGCAGTTCTTC.

This clonotype has only one observation. This may be a read error: a much more frequent sequence differs by one nucleotide. J is TRBJ2-2 and V is TRBV27; 7 nucleotides line up with TRBD1. Germline V gives CDR1 MNHEY, CDR2 SMNVEV (reference sequence). The CDR3 sequence is 14 residues long. V lost 4 bases and J lost 4; bases outside the gene matches: 3. CDR3 in DNA: TGTGCCAGCAGTTCAAACAGGGGCACCGGGGAGCTGTTTTTT. Residues: CASSSNRGTGELFF.

This sequence joins TRBV11-2 and TRBJ2-2, with D possibly being TRBD1 (6 bases). Germline V gives CDR1 SGHAT, CDR2 FQNNGV. With 1 base removed from V and 4 bases from J, the gap between germline ends came to 13 bases. The CDR3 is 16 amino acids. CDR3 nucleotides: TGTGCCAGCAGCTTAGTACAGCCAGGGGTCACCGGGGAGCTGTTTTTT. Amino acid sequence: CASSLVQPGVTGELFF.

The J gene is TRBJ2-1, the V gene TRBV3-1; a possible D gene is TRBD2 (5 bases). V was trimmed by 0 bases and J by 10 bases, leaving 10 bases between them. Germline V gene data show CDR1 as LGHDT and CDR2 as YNNKEL (reference sequence). The CDR3 is 13 amino acids. Written as DNA, the CDR3 is TGTGCCAGCAGCCAAGAGAGGGCCCGCGAGCAGTTCTTC. It codes for CASSQERAREQFF.

This clonotype was recorded at least ten times. The V call is TRBV5-6, the J call TRBJ1-1; possible D gene TRBD1, 6 bases. The CDR3 consists of 13 residues. V lost 4 bases and J lost 7, with 14 bases in between. Germline V gene sequence: CDR1 SGHDT, CDR2 YYEEEE. DNA for the CDR3: TGTGCCAGCAGCGCCGGGACACTTATTGAAGCTTTCTTT. Translating gives CASSAGTLIEAFF. The whole variable domain, remainder taken from reference TRBV5-6 and TRBJ1-1, is DAGVTQSPTHLIKTRGQQVTLRCSPKSGHDTVSWYQQALGQGPQFIFQYYEEEERQRGNFPDRFSGHQFPNYSSELNVNALLLGDSALYLCASSAGTLIEAFFGQGTRLTVV.

Many counts were recorded for this clonotype. V is TRBV21-1 and J is TRBJ2-2; the table names TRBD1, a call not compared with the DNA. TRBV21-1 is a pseudogene. The CDR3 runs to 15 residues. This CDR3 reads CASSKAGTNTGELFF. In nucleotides, the CDR3 is TGTGCCAGCAGCAAAGCTGGGACAAACACCGGGGAGCTGTTTTTT.

The CDR3 here is CASSLDRGGQETQYF. The DNA for the CDR3 is TGTGCCAGCAGTTTGGACAGGGGAGGCCAAGAGACCCAGTACTTC. J is TRBJ2-5 and V is TRBV12-3 or TRBV12-4; 9 bases are shared with TRBD1. V trimming: 3 bases; J trimming: 1 base; junction bases outside the gene matches: 3. The CDR3 length is 15 residues.

The chain carries TRBV7-9 and TRBJ2-5; perhaps TRBD2 as D (5 bases). Trimming took off 8 bases at V and 4 bases at J, with 14 bases between the two ends. The CDR3 length is 13 residues. CDR1 and CDR2 from the germline V gene are SEHNR and FQNEAQ (reference sequence). The CDR3 DNA reads TGTGCCAGCTCGGGCCGGGGAGTAGAGACCCAGTACTTC. Translation gives CASSGRGVETQYF. The full variable domain, with the rest looked up from reference TRBV7-9 and TRBJ2-5, is DTGVSQNPRHKITKRGQNVTFRCDPISEHNRLYWYRQTLGQGPEFLTYFQNEAQLEKSRLLSDRFSAERPKGSFSTLEIQRTEQGDSAMYLCASSGRGVETQYFGPGTRLLVL.

The CDR3 sequence is CSARGTVYNSPLHF. The CDR3 DNA reads as TGCAGTGCTCGCGGGACAGTCTATAATTCACCCCTCCACTTT. The V call is TRBV20-1, the J call TRBJ1-6; 7 bases are a match to TRBD1. The CDR3 is made up of 14 amino acids. Per the germline V gene, CDR1 is DFQATT and CDR2 is SNEGSKA (reference sequence). The J segment lost 3 bases and the V segment lost 5 bases, leaving 4 bases of the junction unmatched.

The chain recombines TRBV6-4 with TRBJ1-2, with D possibly being TRBD1 (5 bases). V shed 6 bases and J shed 8 bases, with 13 bases lying between them. The germline V gene encodes CDR1 MRHNA and CDR2 SNTAGT. The CDR3 has 12 amino acids. DNA for the CDR3: TGTGCCAGCAGCCGTGGGGCAGGGGGCTACACCTTC. It yields the protein CASSRGAGGYTF.

This clonotype was seen repeatedly, ten times or more. The genes are TRBV11-2 and TRBJ2-2; 10 positions agree with TRBD1. J gave up 8 bases and V 0 bases, and 3 bases lay outside the gene matches. Germline CDR1 is SGHAT and CDR2 is FQNNGV. The CDR3 covers 15 residues. The CDR3 loop is CASSLEGTGAGELFF. The CDR3 coding sequence is TGTGCCAGCAGCTTAGAGGGGACAGGGGCAGGGGAGCTGTTTTTT.

This clonotype was observed at least ten times. The chain has TRBV4-1 and TRBJ1-4; D is ambiguous. CDR3 size: 11 residues. CDR1 is MGHRA, CDR2 YSYEKL, per germline. V lost 5 bases and J lost 8, with 6 bases in between. In DNA form, the CDR3 reads TGCGCCAGCAGCAGCCGGGAAAAACTGTTTTTT. It is translated as CASSSREKLFF.